The 5 T cell receptor beta chains reported below all come from one sample, sequenced in a study of response to subunit inactivated influenza vaccine. TCRdb called the RT-PCR reads again in MiXCR, with one record for every CDR3 protein. This table has around 760,000 distinct CDR3 sequences, roughly 14% appearing once. The sample was PBMCs from blood, taken approximately 15 days before vaccination. The source is a man aged 45-65 years who received an inactivated influenza vaccine.

The chain links TRBV24-1 to TRBJ2-7; possibly TRBD1 for D (5 bases). This CDR3 is 13 amino acids long. Between the trimmed V and J ends, which lost 4 bases and 2 bases, there was a span of 8 bases. Germline CDR1 is KGHDR and CDR2 is SFDVKD. The CDR3 DNA reads TGTGCCACCAGTGACAGGGTTACCTACGAGCAGTACTTC. The encoded protein is CATSDRVTYEQYF.

This clonotype appeared a few times. The chain employs TRBV5-1 and TRBJ2-1, with D possibly being TRBD1 (6 bases). This CDR3 has 17 amino acids. V lost 4 bases and J lost 6, with 23 bases in between. CDR1 SGHRS and CDR2 YFSETQ come from the germline V gene. In DNA form, the CDR3 reads TGCGCCAGCAGCGTATCCGGCGTGGGGGCAGGGGCCAATGAGCAGTTCTTC. Encoded protein: CASSVSGVGAGANEQFF.

V usage is TRBV5-6 and J usage is TRBJ1-5, with 12 nucleotides matching TRBD1. The CDR3 runs to 16 residues. V trimming: 1 base; J trimming: 7 bases; junction bases outside the gene matches: 6. Germline lookup yields CDR1 SGHDT and CDR2 YYEEEE. CDR3 in amino acids: CASSLMGQGAGQPQHF. CDR3 DNA sequence: TGTGCCAGCAGCTTGATGGGACAGGGGGCTGGACAGCCCCAGCATTTT.

This chain joins TRBV28 and TRBJ2-2, with D perhaps matching TRBD2 (5 bases). Germline CDR1 and CDR2: MDHEN and SYDVKM. The CDR3 is made up of 12 amino acids. CDR3 amino acids: CAHGVDTGELFF. CDR3 sequence (DNA): TGTGCACACGGGGTCGACACCGGGGAGCTGTTTTTT.

This clonotype was detected ten times or more. CDR3 DNA sequence: TGCGCCAGCAGCCCTCAGTGGGACAGGGGGCCGGAGACCCAGTACTTC. Residues: CASSPQWDRGPETQYF. V is TRBV4-3 and J is TRBJ2-5, with 12 bases that match TRBD1. Unmatched junction bases numbered 8, after V lost 4 bases and J lost 5 bases. This CDR3 contains 16 residues. Germline CDR1 LGHNA, CDR2 YSLEER.